The 10 T cell receptor beta chains reported below all come from one sample, sequenced in a study of CD8 T cells in ankylosing spondylitis. Each CDR3 protein is one row after TCRdb ran MiXCR on the 5' RACE reads. The repertoire consists of about 130,000 distinct CDR3 sequences, with around 7% occurring once and the leading ten covering 12%. Sample: blood, either unsorted or a sorted T cell fraction (not recorded which). The receptors derive from a male donor with ankylosing spondylitis or in good health (not recorded which).

The rearrangement uses TRBV27 and TRBJ2-7; D remains ambiguous. V was cut by 0 bases and J by 5 bases, with 8 bases left in between. The CDR3 has 13 residues. Germline V lookup: CDR1 MNHEY, CDR2 SMNVEV (reference sequence). CDR3 DNA sequence: TGTGCCAGCAGTTTATCCCAACGGAACGAGCAGTACTTC. Translation gives CASSLSQRNEQYF.

Many counts were recorded for this clonotype. The genes are TRBV5-1 and TRBJ2-3; 7 bases agree with TRBD1. This CDR3 contains 14 residues. Trimming cost V 9 bases and J 0 bases; bases outside gene matches: 7. Germline CDR1 SGHRS, CDR2 YFSETQ. The CDR3 sequence: CATRDSPSTDTQYF. CDR3 nucleotide sequence: TGCGCCACCCGGGACAGTCCTAGCACAGATACGCAGTATTTT.

This clonotype was detected many times. The chain carries TRBV7-9 and TRBJ1-2; the match to TRBD1 covers 7 bases. The CDR3 is 15 residues long. Germline V CDR1 and CDR2: SEHNR, FQNEAQ (reference sequence). J gave up 0 bases and V 4 bases, and 5 bases lay outside the gene matches. The CDR3 DNA is TGTGCCAGCAGCTCACCCGGGACAGCTAACTATGGCTACACCTTC. It yields the protein CASSSPGTANYGYTF. Looking up the rest from reference TRBV7-9 and TRBJ1-2 gives the full variable domain: DTGVSQNPRHKITKRGQNVTFRCDPISEHNRLYWYRQTLGQGPEFLTYFQNEAQLEKSRLLSDRFSAERPKGSFSTLEIQRTEQGDSAMYLCASSSPGTANYGYTFGSGTRLTVV.

This clonotype was counted at least ten times. J is TRBJ1-3 and V is TRBV20-1, with D possibly being TRBD1 (5 bases). Germline loops: CDR1 DFQATT, CDR2 SNEGSKA (reference sequence). This CDR3 is 15 amino acids long. Trimming removed 1 base at V and 4 bases at J, with 14 bases between. DNA for the CDR3: TGCAGTGCTAGAGCAAGGGCAGGGAGCGGAAACACCATATATTTT. It encodes CSARARAGSGNTIYF.

This clonotype has a count of ten or more. The rearrangement links TRBV7-3 to TRBJ2-2; D might be TRBD1 (6 bases). This CDR3 contains 15 residues. V lost 6 bases and J lost 3, with 14 bases in between. The V gene's germline CDR1 is SGHTA and CDR2 FQGTGA. The CDR3 protein is CASSTVGQYTGELFF. The CDR3 coding sequence is TGTGCCAGCAGTACCGTAGGACAGTACACCGGGGAGCTGTTTTTT.

This clonotype has ten or more counts. The CDR3 nucleotides read TGTGCCAGCAGTTCCGGACACTCCTACGAGCAGTACTTC. As protein: CASSSGHSYEQYF. V usage is TRBV6-2 or TRBV6-3 and J usage is TRBJ2-7, with D possibly being TRBD1 (5 bases). V gave up 4 bases and J gave up 0 bases, with 7 bases separating them. Per the germline V gene, CDR1 is MNHEY and CDR2 is SVGEGT. The CDR3 runs 13 residues.

J is TRBJ2-1 and V is TRBV7-9, with a possible D match to TRBD2 (5 bases). This CDR3 spans 12 amino acids. CDR1 SEHNR and CDR2 FQNEAQ come from the germline V gene (reference sequence). V was cut by 2 bases and J by 8 bases, with 7 bases left in between. DNA of the CDR3: TGTGCCAGCAGCTTAAACGGGGATGAGCAGTTCTTC. It encodes CASSLNGDEQFF. Full variable domain (remainder filled in from reference TRBV7-9 and TRBJ2-1): DTGVSQNPRHKITKRGQNVTFRCDPISEHNRLYWYRQTLGQGPEFLTYFQNEAQLEKSRLLSDRFSAERPKGSFSTLEIQRTEQGDSAMYLCASSLNGDEQFFGPGTRLTVL.

Only a few counts were recorded for this clonotype. CDR3 amino acids: CASSQDRVAGELFF. The CDR3 coding sequence is TGTGCCAGCAGCCAGGACAGGGTTGCCGGGGAGCTGTTTTTT. This chain links TRBV7-2 with TRBJ2-2; 8 nucleotides line up with TRBD1. Germline V gene data show CDR1 as SGHTA and CDR2 as FQGNSA. The length of the CDR3 is 14 residues. V shed 5 bases, J shed 6 bases, and the junction held 5 bases outside the gene matches.

This clonotype turned up a few times. The V call is TRBV6-1, the J call TRBJ1-4; D remains unclear. The CDR3 is 13 residues long. V was clipped by 4 bases and J by 4 bases, with 7 bases between them. Germline values: CDR1 MNHNS, CDR2 SASEGT. The CDR3 DNA follows: TGTGCCAGCAGTGGACAAGTTAATGAAAAACTGTTTTTT. Protein: CASSGQVNEKLFF.

Many counts were recorded for this clonotype. The chain links TRBV20-1 to TRBJ2-3; the D is unclear. The V and J ends lost 5 bases and 0 bases respectively, with 15 bases between them. The length of the CDR3 is 15 residues. Germline V gene data show CDR1 as DFQATT and CDR2 as SNEGSKA (reference sequence). The CDR3 here is CSALSGVPSTDTQYF. CDR3 nucleotides: TGCAGTGCTCTAAGTGGCGTTCCTAGCACAGATACGCAGTATTTT.